The following is a T cell receptor (beta chain) sequence with its context. Its antigen specificity is not known. The sample holds no much larger clone one base away, and base qualities are not on file. The library was made by the immunoSEQ multiplex PCR assay. For the multiplex PCR, a mixture combining 60 forward primers for TCR Vbeta segments and 13 reverse primers for TCR Jbeta segments was used. The CDR3 region of rearranged TCR beta genes was amplified from genomic DNA with a multiplex PCR assay. The Illumina HiSeq System was used to sequence the amplified TCR beta libraries as 87-base-pair reads. As for the authors' bioinformatics: Across the 500 to 750 repertoires, a later analysis counted 80 million or so unique TCR beta chains, roughly 11 million of which were shared by at least two donors. Raw reads were error-corrected and collapsed into unique sequences with a nearest-neighbor algorithm that merged closely related sequences to remove PCR and sequencing errors. CDR3 sequences were aligned to IMGT reference sequences to assign V, D and J gene segments. Each retained sequence needed at least a six-nucleotide match to both a V gene segment and a J gene segment. Rearrangements were called productive when the CDR3 lacked stop codons and stayed in frame with V and J; all others were non-productive. CDR3 was defined by IMGT convention, running from the second conserved V-encoded cysteine to the conserved J-encoded phenylalanine. The earlier analysis of some 580 of the donors excluded any sequence lacking an unambiguous match to a single V gene segment. An earlier analysis of 500 to 700 of the donors classified V segments as functional when productive rearrangements were above 56.7% and as segregating when the standard deviation between donors was above 5%. A statistical classification framework was developed to diagnose cytomegalovirus status using the catalog of TCR beta chain sequences. In a later analysis, V and J genes were assigned by comparing TCR nucleotide sequences against IMGT/GENE-DB human TR gene sequences. A later analysis assigned CDR3 sequences and most-parsimonious VDJ recombination scenarios with the TCRdist pipeline. A later analysis defined each TCR beta chain by its CDR3 amino acid sequence plus V-gene family, and excluded reads lacking a unique V-gene family. As a way to deal with suspected cross-contamination and a sequencing artifact, a later analysis dropped 640 or so nucleotide sequences that were highly shared and had low generation probability. A later analysis calculated a clonal expansion index for each public chain from normalized within-repertoire ranks of inferred template counts. Generation probabilities in a later analysis came from a VDJ recombination model fitted to out-of-frame rearrangements, and those results were checked against IGoR. In a later analysis, hypergeometric tests were used to score TCR-TCR, TCR-HLA and TCR-CMV co-occurrence, with a repertoire-size bias correction applied to TCR pairs. False discovery rates were estimated in a later analysis by permuting HLA or CMV assignments 20 times. In a later analysis, co-occurring TCRs were grouped using DBSCAN, and TCRdist sequence similarity was added for clustering within HLA-allele-positive subsets. Repertoires with fewer than 30,000 or more than 120,000 public chains were left out of co-occurrence clustering, as were about 5 repertoires with anomalous nucleotide sharing. In its TCRdb copy, this immuneACCESS table keeps in-frame sequences only and misses some clones. Where compared with another copy, unresolved V genes explain less than half of these, and the others have no known cause. The V and J calls and clone size come from that table; D and trimming were worked out from the DNA. The sample table holds about 190,000 clones, of which around four fifths were seen once. 10% of the sample lies in the top ten.

In total, more than 500 healthy bone marrow donors made up the cohort. At the time of sampling, every cohort member was nominally healthy, though immune exposures that went unrecorded were likely present. The donor was CMV seropositive and was included in the group of around 300 seropositive cohort members. A peripheral blood sample was provided by each donor, and peripheral blood mononuclear cells were used for TCR beta sequencing. Genomic DNA was extracted from the blood cell samples with the Qiagen DNeasy Blood Extraction Kit. The sample is drawn from a study of cytomegalovirus exposure and HLA in healthy donors (dated by TCRdb to the late 2010s). About the full investigation: An earlier analysis of approximately 550 of the donors reported more than 250 Gb of sequence data and around 120 million unique TCR beta sequences from roughly 200 million T cells. An early release covering some 640 HLA-typed donors comprised about 290 gigabases of sequencing data and around 85 million unique TCR sequences. Besides the first cohort of roughly 640 subjects, a separate validation cohort made up of roughly 120 different subjects was used. Class I and class II HLA loci were covered by the typing at four-digit resolution. The study combined high-throughput TCR immunosequencing, statistical association of individual TCRs with disease status, and machine learning to predict cytomegalovirus infection status. In a later analysis, previously published TCR beta repertoires from some 640 donors were re-analyzed and high-resolution HLA genotyping was added so that TCR occurrence patterns could be studied. In a later genetic analysis, genome-wide SNP genotypes for about three fifths of the roughly 670 donors were used, and that subset was treated as a discovery cohort. Typing coverage varied by locus: about 629-630 donors for A, B, C, DRB1 and DQB1; approximately 560 for DQA1; about 600 for DPA1; approximately 490 for DPB1. The study profiled the T cell repertoires of approximately 700 subjects by immunosequencing and related them to cytomegalovirus serostatus. The aim of the study was to test whether cataloging public T cell receptors could identify signatures of past pathogen exposure. Across about 380 genotyped donors of the cohort, an average of 235,054 unique TCR beta nucleotide sequences per donor were sequenced, and approximately 19% of those sequences were non-productive. All discovery cohort repertoires had been generated on a single sequencing platform. Of the approximately 400 genotyped donors, about 84% fell in the genetic ancestry cluster associated with self-reported Caucasian donors. An earlier analysis of some 500 of the donors used high-throughput TCR beta sequencing to judge whether each TCR beta V gene segment behaved as functional or pseudogenic. Rather than drawing on any new phenotypic data, the later analysis identified candidate immune exposures from TCR beta sequences and the way those sequences occurred across donors. Donor age, sex, ethnicity and CMV serostatus were collected together with the repertoire data. Four to six DR-DQ haplotypes were handled as single units for association and clustering, since linkage in the cohort was strong. The investigation overall reported the following: The study listed 150 to 200 TCR beta chains as associated with cytomegalovirus. CMV serostatus was the only immune exposure information available for the cohort. In a later genetic analysis, fewer N-insertions in productive TCRs were reported among donors in an Asian-associated ancestry cluster than the roughly 640-donor mean. In a later analysis, TCR association rates were found to vary across HLA loci, with the most associated TCRs seen for DRB1 alleles and the fewest for HLA-C alleles. A few of the identified cytomegalovirus-associated TCR beta chains were confirmed in vitro to be specific for cytomegalovirus antigens. A later analysis associated 15,000 to 20,000 TCR beta sequences with specific HLA alleles at a false discovery rate of 0.05. Only TCR beta chains were sequenced in this cohort, and the absence of alpha or paired-chain data limited detectable features. According to the authors, the approach could potentially be generalized to other disease states and immunological phenotypes. An association between a missense DCLRE1C variant and V-gene and J-gene trimming of TCR beta chains was found in a later genetic analysis and replicated in an independent cohort. Most TCR sequences were observed very rarely across donors, whereas some public TCRs were present in many individuals. In a later analysis, most CMV-associated TCR beta chains were found to appear HLA-restricted, with HLA associations seemingly driven largely by CMV exposure. The classifier was reported to diagnose cytomegalovirus status with high specificity and sensitivity in both the original and validation cohorts. Linkage disequilibrium might explain the correlated functional status among segregating V segments, but an unknown experimental factor could not be ruled out. According to a later analysis, parvovirus B19, influenza, CMV and Epstein-Barr virus appeared linked to several top co-occurrence clusters. Because some donors lacked HLA typing at each locus, the association tests relied only on the typed subset. A group of highly shared sequence variants was considered likely to be a technical artifact of the sequencing pipeline. Because the 87-base-pair reads could not distinguish some IMGT-functional V segments, including TRBV6-2 and TRBV6-3, those segments were excluded. Because counts were too low, around 17 rarely observed V segments, including chromosome 9 orphons, were left out of the earlier analysis of 587 of the donors. In a later analysis, HLA-associated TCR beta chains showed more clonal expansion and lower generation probabilities than non-associated chains that were equally common. In an earlier analysis of about 600 of the donors, most TCR beta V segments appeared in productive rearrangements about 90% or about 30% of the time, broadly matching IMGT annotations. A further reported finding was that TCR beta sequences accurately predicted the HLA-A and HLA-B alleles for most subjects in the first cohort. Strong co-occurrence of HLA alleles, especially DR and DQ, made assigning TCR associations to individual alleles difficult. The presence/absence analyses assumed that sequencing depth was roughly uniform across donors, and that assumption may not be true.

Counted from cysteine to phenylalanine, this CDR3 has 15 amino acids. This entry keeps only the CDR3 DNA: 45 bases, framed from base 1. Trimming accounts for 3 bases at V and 5 bases at J, while the number of junction bases matched to no gene is 3. The germline V gene (reference sequence) specifies LNHDA as CDR1 and SQIVND as CDR2. The sequencing input was PBMCs. The chain is encoded by TRBV19 joined to TRBJ1-6, with 8 central nucleotides matching TRBD1. The receptor was isolated from a woman in her forties or fifties in good health and CMV-seropositive. The CDR3: CASSILDRDNSPLHF. The DNA reads TGTGCCAGTAGTATTTTGGACAGGGATAATTCACCCCTCCACTTT.